The T cell receptor (beta chain) described here comes from a study of identical twins. Healthy Caucasians made up all donors. This clonotype occurred a few times. TCRdb independently ran MiXCR on the 5' RACE reads; one entry per CDR3 protein. The sample shows roughly 1,500,000 distinct CDR3 sequences, 25% to 35% of them seen only once. This CDR3 spans 15 amino acids. V lost 3 bases and J 6 bases, leaving 15 bases between the germline ends. The sequenced material came from cord blood. This chain uses TRBV12-3 or TRBV12-4 with TRBJ1-5, with D possibly matching TRBD1 (6 bases). The clonotype was recovered from a newborn girl in good health. The CDR3 coding sequence is TGTGCCAGCAGTTTTGAGTCGGGGGGCGGTCAGCCCCAGCATTTT. It codes for CASSFESGGGQPQHF.